This TCR beta chain was identified during a study of blood T cells in healthy people across ages. The second PCR ran about 6 to 12 cycles with a sample-barcoded 5' primer and J-beta primers. In TCRdb, the 5' RACE reads were re-called with MiXCR into one record per CDR3 protein. Found here are approximately 800,000 distinct CDR3 sequences, 58% of them singletons; the top ten hold about 20%. V lost 4 bases and J lost 9, with 17 bases in between. This CDR3 is built from 14 residues. The germline V gene encodes CDR1 SGHRS and CDR2 YFSETQ. The chain uses TRBV5-1 and TRBJ2-1, with D maybe TRBD2 (7 bases). The sequenced sample was blood. The sequence was collected from a man aged 25-45 years in good health. The CDR3: CASSPPGGRGEQFF. The CDR3 DNA sequence: TGCGCCAGCAGCCCGCCCGGGGGGCGTGGTGAGCAGTTCTTC. Looking up the rest from reference TRBV5-1 and TRBJ2-1 gives the full variable domain: KAGVTQTPRYLIKTRGQQVTLSCSPISGHRSVSWYQQTPGQGLQFLFEYFSETQRNKGNFPGRFSGRQFSNSRSEMNVSTLELGDSALYLCASSPPGGRGEQFFGPGTRLTVL.